This TCR beta chain was recorded in a study of blood T cell repertoires in COVID-19. About the research overall: From T cells, B-cell-depleted T cells, or PBMCs came the material, which was cDNA or gDNA.

Profiled with immunoSEQ multiplex PCR; TCRdb holds only in-frame clones, not every one. The profile covers about 150,000 clones, with 84% appearing a single time and 35% to 45% taken by the ten largest. With V trimmed by 6 bases and J by 0 bases, 3 bases remained unmatched. The CDR3 is 15 residues long. Per the germline V gene, CDR1 is LNHDA and CDR2 is SQIVND (reference sequence). The genes are TRBV19 and TRBJ2-1, with 9 bases lining up with TRBD1. This receptor was obtained from a human donor in a cohort sampled during active COVID-19. The material sequenced was peripheral blood. The CDR3 protein is CASRGTGSSYNEQFF. As DNA, the CDR3 is TGTGCCAGTAGGGGGACAGGGAGCTCCTACAATGAGCAGTTCTTC.